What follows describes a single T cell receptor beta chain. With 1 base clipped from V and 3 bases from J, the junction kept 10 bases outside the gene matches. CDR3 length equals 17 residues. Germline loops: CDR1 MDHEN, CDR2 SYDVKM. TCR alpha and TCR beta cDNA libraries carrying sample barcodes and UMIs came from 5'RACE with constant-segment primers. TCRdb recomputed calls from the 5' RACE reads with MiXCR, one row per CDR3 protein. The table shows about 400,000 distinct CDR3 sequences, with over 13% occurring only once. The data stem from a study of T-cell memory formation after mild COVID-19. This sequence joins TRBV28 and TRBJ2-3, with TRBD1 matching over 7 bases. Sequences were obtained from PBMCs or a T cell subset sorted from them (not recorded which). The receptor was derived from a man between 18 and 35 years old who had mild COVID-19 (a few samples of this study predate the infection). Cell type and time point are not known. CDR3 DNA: TGTGCCAGCAGTTTATCCCTAGATTCGGACAGGACAGATACGCAGTATTTT. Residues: CASSLSLDSDRTDTQYF.